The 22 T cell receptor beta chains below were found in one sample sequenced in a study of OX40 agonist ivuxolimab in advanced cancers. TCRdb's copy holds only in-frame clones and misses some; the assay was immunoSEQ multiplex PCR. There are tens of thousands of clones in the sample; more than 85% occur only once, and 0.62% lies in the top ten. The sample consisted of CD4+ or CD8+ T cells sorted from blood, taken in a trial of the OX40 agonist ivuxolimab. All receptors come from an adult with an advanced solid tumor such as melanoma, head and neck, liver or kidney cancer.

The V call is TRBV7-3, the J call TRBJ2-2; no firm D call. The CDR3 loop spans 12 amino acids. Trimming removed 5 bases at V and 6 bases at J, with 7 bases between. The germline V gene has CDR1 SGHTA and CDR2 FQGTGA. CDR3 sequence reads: CASSPDAGELFF. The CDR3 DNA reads TGTGCCAGCAGCCCAGACGCCGGGGAGCTGTTTTTT. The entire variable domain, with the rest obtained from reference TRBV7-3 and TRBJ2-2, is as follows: GAGVSQTPSNKVTEKGKYVELRCDPISGHTALYWYRQSLGQGPEFLIYFQGTGAADDSGLPNDRFFAVRPEGSVSTLKIQRTERGDSAVYLCASSPDAGELFFGEGSRLTVL.

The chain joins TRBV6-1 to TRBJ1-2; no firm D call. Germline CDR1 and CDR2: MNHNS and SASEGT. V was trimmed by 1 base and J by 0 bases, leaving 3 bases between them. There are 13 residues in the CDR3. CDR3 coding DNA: TGTGCCAGCAGTGAAGTGGCTAACTATGGCTACACCTTC. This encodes CASSEVANYGYTF.

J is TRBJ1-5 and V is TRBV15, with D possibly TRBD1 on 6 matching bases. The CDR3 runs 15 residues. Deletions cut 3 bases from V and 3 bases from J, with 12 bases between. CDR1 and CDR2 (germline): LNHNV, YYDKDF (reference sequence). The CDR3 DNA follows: TGTGCCACCAGCAGTGAGCAGGGGCCCAATCAGCCCCAGCATTTT. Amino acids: CATSSEQGPNQPQHF.

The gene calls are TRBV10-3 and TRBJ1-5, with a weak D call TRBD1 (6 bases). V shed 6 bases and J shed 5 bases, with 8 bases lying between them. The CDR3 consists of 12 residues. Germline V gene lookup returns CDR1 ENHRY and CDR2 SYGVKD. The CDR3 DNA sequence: TGTGCCATCAGGGACAGTCATCAGCCCCAGCATTTT. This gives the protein CAIRDSHQPQHF.

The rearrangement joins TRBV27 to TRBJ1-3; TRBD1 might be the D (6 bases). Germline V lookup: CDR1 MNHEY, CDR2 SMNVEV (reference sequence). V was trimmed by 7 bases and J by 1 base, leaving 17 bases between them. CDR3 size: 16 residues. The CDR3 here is CASIQGHPSSGNTIYF. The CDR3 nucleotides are TGTGCCAGCATCCAGGGGCACCCATCTTCTGGAAACACCATATATTTT.

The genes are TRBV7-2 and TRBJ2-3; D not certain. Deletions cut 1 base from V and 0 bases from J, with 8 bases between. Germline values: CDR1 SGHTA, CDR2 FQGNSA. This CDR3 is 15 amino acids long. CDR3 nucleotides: TGTGCCAGCAGCTTAGGACTGCCTAGCACAGATACGCAGTATTTT. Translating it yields CASSLGLPSTDTQYF.

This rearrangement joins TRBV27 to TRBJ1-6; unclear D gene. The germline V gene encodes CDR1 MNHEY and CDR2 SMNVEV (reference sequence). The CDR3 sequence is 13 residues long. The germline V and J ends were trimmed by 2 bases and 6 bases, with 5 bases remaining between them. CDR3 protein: CASSLQFNSPLHF. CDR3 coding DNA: TGTGCCAGCAGTTTACAGTTTAATTCACCCCTCCACTTT.

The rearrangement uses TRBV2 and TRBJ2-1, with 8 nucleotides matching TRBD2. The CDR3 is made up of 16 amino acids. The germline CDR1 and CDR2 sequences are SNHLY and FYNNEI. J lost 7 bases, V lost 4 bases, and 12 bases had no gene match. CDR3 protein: CASSGEAGAGMNEQFF. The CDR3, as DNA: TGTGCCAGCAGTGGGGAAGCGGGAGCCGGTATGAATGAGCAGTTCTTC.

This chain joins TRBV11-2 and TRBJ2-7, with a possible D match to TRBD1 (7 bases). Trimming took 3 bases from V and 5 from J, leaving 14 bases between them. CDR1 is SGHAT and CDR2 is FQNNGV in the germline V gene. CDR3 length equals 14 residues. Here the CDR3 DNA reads TGTGCCAGCAGCTTGCAGGGGGGTCAGAACGAGCAGTACTTC. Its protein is CASSLQGGQNEQYF.

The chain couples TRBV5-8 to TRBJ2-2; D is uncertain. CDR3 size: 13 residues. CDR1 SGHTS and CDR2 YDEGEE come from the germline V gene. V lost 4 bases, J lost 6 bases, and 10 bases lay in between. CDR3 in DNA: TGTGCCAGCAGCATTAGTAGTCCCGGGGAGCTGTTTTTT. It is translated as CASSISSPGELFF.

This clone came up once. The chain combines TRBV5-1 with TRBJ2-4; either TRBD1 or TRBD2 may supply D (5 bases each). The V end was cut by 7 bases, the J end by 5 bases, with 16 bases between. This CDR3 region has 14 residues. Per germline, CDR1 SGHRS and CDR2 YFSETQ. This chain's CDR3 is CASGKAGSENIQYF. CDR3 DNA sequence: TGCGCCAGCGGCAAGGCAGGGAGCGAAAACATTCAGTACTTC.

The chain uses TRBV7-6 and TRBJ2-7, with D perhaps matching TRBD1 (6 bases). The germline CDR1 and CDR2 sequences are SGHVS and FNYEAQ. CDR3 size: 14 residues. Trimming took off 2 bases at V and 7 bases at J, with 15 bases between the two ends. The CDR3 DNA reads TGTGCCAGCAGCTTAACGGGGAACCAGGGGGAGCAGTACTTC. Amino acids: CASSLTGNQGEQYF.

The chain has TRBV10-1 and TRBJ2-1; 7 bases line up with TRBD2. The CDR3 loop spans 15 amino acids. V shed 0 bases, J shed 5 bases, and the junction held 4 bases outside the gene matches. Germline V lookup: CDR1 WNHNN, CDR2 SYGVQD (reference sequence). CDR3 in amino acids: CASSESSGVNNEQFF. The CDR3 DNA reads TGCGCCAGCAGTGAGTCAAGCGGGGTAAACAATGAGCAGTTCTTC.

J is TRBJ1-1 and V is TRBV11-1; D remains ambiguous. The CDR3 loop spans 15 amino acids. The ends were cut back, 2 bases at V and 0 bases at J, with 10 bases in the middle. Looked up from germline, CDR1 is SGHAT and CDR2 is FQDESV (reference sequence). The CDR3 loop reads CASSLIRTVNTEAFF. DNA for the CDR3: TGTGCCAGCAGCTTAATAAGGACGGTGAACACTGAAGCTTTCTTT.

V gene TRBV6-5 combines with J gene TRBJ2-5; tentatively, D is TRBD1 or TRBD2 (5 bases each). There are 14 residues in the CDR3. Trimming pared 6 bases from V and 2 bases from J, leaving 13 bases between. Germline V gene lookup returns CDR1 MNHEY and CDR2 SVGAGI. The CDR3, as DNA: TGTGCCAGCAGGAGGGGCCTAAATCAAGAGACCCAGTACTTC. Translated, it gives CASRRGLNQETQYF.

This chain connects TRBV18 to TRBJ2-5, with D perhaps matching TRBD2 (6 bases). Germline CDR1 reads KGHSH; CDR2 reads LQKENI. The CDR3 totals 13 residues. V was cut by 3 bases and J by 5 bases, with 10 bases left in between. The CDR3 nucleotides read TGTGCCAGCTCACCCGGAGGGTTGGAGACCCAGTACTTC. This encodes CASSPGGLETQYF. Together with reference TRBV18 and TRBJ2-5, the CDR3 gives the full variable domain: NAGVMQNPRHLVRRRGQEARLRCSPMKGHSHVYWYRQLPEEGLKFMVYLQKENIIDESGMPKERFSAEFPKEGPSILRIQQVVRGDSAAYFCASSPGGLETQYFGPGTRLLVL.

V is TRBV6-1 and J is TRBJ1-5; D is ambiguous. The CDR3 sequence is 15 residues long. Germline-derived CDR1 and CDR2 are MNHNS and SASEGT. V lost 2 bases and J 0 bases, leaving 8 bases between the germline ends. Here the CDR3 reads CASSESRGSNQPQHF. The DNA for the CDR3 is TGTGCCAGCAGTGAATCACGGGGTAGCAATCAGCCCCAGCATTTT.

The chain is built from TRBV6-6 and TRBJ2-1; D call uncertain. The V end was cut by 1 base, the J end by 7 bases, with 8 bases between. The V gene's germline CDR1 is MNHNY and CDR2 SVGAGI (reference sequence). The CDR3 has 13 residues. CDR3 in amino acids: CASSYFGTNEQFF. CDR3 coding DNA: TGTGCCAGCAGTTACTTCGGTACGAATGAGCAGTTCTTC.

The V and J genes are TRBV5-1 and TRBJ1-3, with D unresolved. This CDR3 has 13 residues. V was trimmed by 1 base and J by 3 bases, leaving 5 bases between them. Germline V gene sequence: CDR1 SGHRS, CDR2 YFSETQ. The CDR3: CASSLNNGNTIYF. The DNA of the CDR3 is TGCGCCAGCAGCTTGAATAATGGAAACACCATATATTTT.

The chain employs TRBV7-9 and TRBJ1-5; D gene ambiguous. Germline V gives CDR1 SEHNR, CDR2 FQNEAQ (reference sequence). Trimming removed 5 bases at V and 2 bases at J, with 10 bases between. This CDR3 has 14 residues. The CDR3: CASSAGWGNQPQHF. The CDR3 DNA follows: TGTGCCAGCAGCGCGGGTTGGGGCAATCAGCCCCAGCATTTT.

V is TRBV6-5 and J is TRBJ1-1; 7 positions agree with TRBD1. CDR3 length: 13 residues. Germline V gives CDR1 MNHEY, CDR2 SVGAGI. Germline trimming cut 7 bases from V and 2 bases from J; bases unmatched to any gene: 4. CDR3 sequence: CASIDRVNTEAFF. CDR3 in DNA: TGTGCCAGCATCGACAGGGTCAACACTGAAGCTTTCTTT.

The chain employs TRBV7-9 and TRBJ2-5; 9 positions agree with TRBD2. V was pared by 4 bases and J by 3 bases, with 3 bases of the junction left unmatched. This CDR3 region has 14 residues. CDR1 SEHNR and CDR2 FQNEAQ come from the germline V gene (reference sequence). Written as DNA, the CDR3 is TGTGCCAGCAGCTCGCGGGGGGGCAAAGAGACCCAGTACTTC. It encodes CASSSRGGKETQYF.